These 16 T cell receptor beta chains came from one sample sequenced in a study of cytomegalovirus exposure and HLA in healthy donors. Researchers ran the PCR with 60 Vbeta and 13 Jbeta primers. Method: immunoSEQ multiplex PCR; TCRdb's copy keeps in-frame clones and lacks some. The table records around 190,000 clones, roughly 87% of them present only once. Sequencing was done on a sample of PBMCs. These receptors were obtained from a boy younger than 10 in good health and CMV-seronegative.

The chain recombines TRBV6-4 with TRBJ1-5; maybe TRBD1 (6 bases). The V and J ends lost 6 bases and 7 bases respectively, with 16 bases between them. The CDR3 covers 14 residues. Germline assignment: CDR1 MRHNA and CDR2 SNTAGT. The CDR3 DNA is TGTGCCAGCAGCCAAGGGGGGGGTGGCCAGCCCCAGCATTTT. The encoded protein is CASSQGGGGQPQHF.

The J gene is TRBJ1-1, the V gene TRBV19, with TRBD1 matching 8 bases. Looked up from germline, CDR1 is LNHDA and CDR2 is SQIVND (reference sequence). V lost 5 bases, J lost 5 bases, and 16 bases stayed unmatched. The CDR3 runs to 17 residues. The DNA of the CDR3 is TGTGCCAGTAGTGGCAGGGGGCGGAGGGCAACGGGGACTGAAGCTTTCTTT. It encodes CASSGRGRRATGTEAFF.

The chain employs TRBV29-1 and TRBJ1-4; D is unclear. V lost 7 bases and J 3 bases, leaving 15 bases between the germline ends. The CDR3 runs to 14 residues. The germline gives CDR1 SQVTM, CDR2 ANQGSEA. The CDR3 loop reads CSGIGVGANEKLFF. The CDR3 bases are TGCAGCGGGATCGGGGTTGGGGCTAATGAAAAACTGTTTTTT. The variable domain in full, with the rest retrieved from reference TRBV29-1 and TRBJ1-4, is SAVISQKPSRDICQRGTSLTIQCQVDSQVTMMFWYRQQPGQSLTLIATANQGSEATYESGFVIDKFPISRPNLTFSTLTVSNMSPEDSSIYLCSGIGVGANEKLFFGSGTQLSVL.

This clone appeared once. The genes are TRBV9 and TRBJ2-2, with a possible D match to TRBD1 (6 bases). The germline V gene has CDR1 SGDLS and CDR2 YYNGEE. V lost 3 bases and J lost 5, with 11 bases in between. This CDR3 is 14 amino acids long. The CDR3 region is CASSAQGGTGELFF. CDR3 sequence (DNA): TGTGCCAGCAGCGCCCAAGGGGGAACCGGGGAGCTGTTTTTT.

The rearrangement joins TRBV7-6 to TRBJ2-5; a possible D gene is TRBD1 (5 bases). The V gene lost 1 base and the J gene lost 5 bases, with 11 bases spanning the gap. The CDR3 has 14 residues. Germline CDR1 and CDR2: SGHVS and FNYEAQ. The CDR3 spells CASSLDRLPETQYF. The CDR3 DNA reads TGTGCCAGCAGCTTAGACAGGTTGCCGGAGACCCAGTACTTC.

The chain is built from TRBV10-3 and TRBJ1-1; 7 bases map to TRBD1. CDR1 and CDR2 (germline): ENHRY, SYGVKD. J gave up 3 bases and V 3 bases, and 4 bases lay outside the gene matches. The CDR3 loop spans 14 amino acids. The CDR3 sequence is CAISDEGAYTEAFF. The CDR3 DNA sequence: TGTGCCATCAGTGATGAGGGGGCGTACACTGAAGCTTTCTTT.

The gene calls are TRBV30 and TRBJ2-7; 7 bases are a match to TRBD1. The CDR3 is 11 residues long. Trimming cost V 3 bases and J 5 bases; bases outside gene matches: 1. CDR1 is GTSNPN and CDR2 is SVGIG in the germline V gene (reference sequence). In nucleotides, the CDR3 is TGTGCCTGGAGAAGGGGGCACGAGCAGTACTTC. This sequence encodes CAWRRGHEQYF.

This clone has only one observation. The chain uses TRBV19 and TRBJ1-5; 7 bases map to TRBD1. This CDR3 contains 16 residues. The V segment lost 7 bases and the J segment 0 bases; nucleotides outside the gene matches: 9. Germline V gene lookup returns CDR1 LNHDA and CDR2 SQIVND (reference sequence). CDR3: CASTGPDRVSNQPQHF. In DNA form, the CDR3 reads TGTGCCAGTACCGGCCCCGACAGGGTTAGCAATCAGCCCCAGCATTTT.

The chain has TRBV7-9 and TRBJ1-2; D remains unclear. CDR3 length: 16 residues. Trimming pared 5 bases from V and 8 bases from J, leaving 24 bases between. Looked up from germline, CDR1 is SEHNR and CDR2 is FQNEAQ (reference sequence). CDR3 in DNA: TGTGCCAGCAGCAGAGAGCCGGGAGAACGGACGCGGGGCTACACCTTC. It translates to CASSREPGERTRGYTF.

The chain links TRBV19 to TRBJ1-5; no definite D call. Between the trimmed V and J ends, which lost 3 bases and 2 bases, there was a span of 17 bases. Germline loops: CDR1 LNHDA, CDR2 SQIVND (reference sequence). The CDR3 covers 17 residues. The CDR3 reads CASSIGNRPRGNQPQHF. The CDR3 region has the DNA TGTGCCAGTAGTATCGGAAACAGACCAAGAGGCAATCAGCCCCAGCATTTT.

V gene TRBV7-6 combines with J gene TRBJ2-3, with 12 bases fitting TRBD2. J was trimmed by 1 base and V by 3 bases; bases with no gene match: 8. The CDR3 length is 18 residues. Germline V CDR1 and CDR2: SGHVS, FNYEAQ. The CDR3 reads CASSFTSGRPKGTDTQYF. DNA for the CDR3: TGTGCCAGCAGCTTTACTAGCGGGAGGCCCAAGGGCACAGATACGCAGTATTTT.

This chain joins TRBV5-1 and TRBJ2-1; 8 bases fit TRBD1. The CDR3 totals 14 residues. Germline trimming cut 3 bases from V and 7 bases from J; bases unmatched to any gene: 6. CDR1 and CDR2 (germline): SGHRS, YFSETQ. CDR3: CASSWGDRRNEQFF. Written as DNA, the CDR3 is TGCGCCAGCAGCTGGGGGGACAGGAGGAATGAGCAGTTCTTC.

CDR3 bases: TGTGCCAGCAGGGGGACTAGCGGGGGAGCAGATACGCAGTATTTT. Protein: CASRGTSGGADTQYF. The V call is TRBV6-1, the J call TRBJ2-3, with 14 bases identical to TRBD2. J gave up 4 bases and V 6 bases, and 3 bases lay outside the gene matches. This CDR3 spans 15 amino acids. CDR1 is MNHNS and CDR2 is SASEGT in the germline V gene.

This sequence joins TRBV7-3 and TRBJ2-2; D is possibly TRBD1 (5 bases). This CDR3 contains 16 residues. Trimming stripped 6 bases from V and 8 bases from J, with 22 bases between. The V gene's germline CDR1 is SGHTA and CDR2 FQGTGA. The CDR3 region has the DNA TGTGCCAGCAGTCATCTACTTAGGACGGCAGGGGGGGAGCTGTTTTTT. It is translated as CASSHLLRTAGGELFF.

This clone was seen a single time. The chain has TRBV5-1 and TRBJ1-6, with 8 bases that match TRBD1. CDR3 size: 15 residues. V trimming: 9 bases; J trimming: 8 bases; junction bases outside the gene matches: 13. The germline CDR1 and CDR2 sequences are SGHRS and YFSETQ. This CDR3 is CATATDGTGYSPLHF. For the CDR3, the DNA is TGCGCCACAGCAACAGACGGGACAGGTTATTCACCCCTCCACTTT.

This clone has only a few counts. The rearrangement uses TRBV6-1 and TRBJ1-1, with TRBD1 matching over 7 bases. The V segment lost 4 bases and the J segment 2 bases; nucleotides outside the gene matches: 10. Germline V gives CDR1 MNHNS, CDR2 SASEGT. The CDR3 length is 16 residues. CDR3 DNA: TGTGCCAGCAGTGGGGGACAGCGAGTCTCCAACACTGAAGCTTTCTTT. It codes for CASSGGQRVSNTEAFF.